The 5 T cell receptor beta chains below all came from one sample that was sequenced in a study of T-cell reconstitution after alpha-beta-depleted transplantation in children. Preparing the TCRbeta library involved the use of unique molecular identifiers. Using its own MiXCR run on the PCR reads, TCRdb lists one record per CDR3 protein. This sample has about 400,000 distinct CDR3 sequences, with roughly 20% found just once. The sequencing used PBMCs from the stem cell graft donor, collected from the stem cell graft. All receptors come from a human donor who donated a stem cell graft to a child with acute myeloid leukemia.

This clonotype occurred many times. The chain carries TRBV12-3 or TRBV12-4 and TRBJ2-1; D is unresolved. CDR3 length: 13 amino acids. The V and J ends lost 5 bases and 5 bases respectively, with 10 bases between them. DNA of the CDR3: TGTGCCAGCAGTCGCAACTCGAACAATGAGCAGTTCTTC. Residues: CASSRNSNNEQFF.

This chain uses TRBV12-3 or TRBV12-4 with TRBJ1-1, with D hard to call. Trimming removed 4 bases at V and 1 base at J, with 7 bases between. CDR3 size: 13 residues. The CDR3 is CASSSTTNTEAFF. The CDR3 region has the DNA TGTGCCAGCAGTTCGACTACGAACACTGAAGCTTTCTTT.

The chain links TRBV7-2 to TRBJ2-3; D call uncertain. With 0 bases removed from V and 5 bases from J, the gap between germline ends came to 6 bases. This CDR3 contains 13 residues. Germline V gene data show CDR1 as SGHTA and CDR2 as FQGNSA. The CDR3 nucleotides read TGTGCCAGCAGCTTAGCTTTGAGAGATACGCAGTATTTT. It encodes CASSLALRDTQYF.

The chain couples TRBV6-1 to TRBJ2-3; 8 bases map to TRBD2. The CDR3 covers 19 residues. CDR1 and CDR2 from the germline V gene are MNHNS and SASEGT. V was clipped by 4 bases and J by 1 base; unmatched bases: 16. The CDR3 spells CASSGGPILTSGRTDTQYF. CDR3 nucleotides: TGTGCCAGCAGTGGCGGGCCGATTCTTACTAGCGGACGCACAGATACGCAGTATTTT.

This clonotype was picked up many times. The J gene is TRBJ2-3, the V gene TRBV12-3 or TRBV12-4; 11 nucleotides align to TRBD1. This CDR3 comprises 15 residues. V lost 3 bases, J lost 3 bases, and 2 bases stayed unmatched. CDR3 DNA: TGTGCCAGCAGTTTCGGGGACAGGGGGACAGATACGCAGTATTTT. Translation gives CASSFGDRGTDTQYF.